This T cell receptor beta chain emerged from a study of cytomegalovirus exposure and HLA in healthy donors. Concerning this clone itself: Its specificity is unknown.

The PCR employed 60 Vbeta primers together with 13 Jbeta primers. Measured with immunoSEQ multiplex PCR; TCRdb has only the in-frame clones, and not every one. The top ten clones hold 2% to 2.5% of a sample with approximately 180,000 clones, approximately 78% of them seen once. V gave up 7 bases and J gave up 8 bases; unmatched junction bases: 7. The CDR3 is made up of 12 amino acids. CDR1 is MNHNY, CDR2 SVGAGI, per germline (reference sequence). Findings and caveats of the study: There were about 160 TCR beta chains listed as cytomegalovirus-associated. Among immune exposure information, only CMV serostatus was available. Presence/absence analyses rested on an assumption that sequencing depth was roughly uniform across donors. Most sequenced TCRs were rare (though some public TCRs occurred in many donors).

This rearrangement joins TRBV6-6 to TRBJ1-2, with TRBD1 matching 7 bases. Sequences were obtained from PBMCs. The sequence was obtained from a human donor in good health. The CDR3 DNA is TGTGCCAGCACCAATGACAGGGTCGGCTACACCTTC. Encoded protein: CASTNDRVGYTF.